This paragraph reports one T cell receptor beta chain. Its antigen is still unknown. Assay used: immunoSEQ multiplex PCR; TCRdb lists only in-frame clones, some missing. This table has 33,000 or so clones, around three quarters appearing once. Time point here: week 35, safety follow-up. Doses comprised 300 ug of mutant IDH1 20-mer peptide each, plus topical imiquimod. This specimen comes from a study of a mutant IDH1 vaccine in newly diagnosed glioma. Trimming removed 0 bases at V and 2 bases at J, with 11 bases between. Germline V gives CDR1 LGHNA, CDR2 YNFKEQ. The CDR3 runs 15 residues. The source material was PBMCs, sampled from a glioma patient whose treatment included an IDH1 peptide vaccine. This TCR came from a woman in her twenties or thirties with glioma. Some clones in this sample may be carry-over from other donors' samples. J is TRBJ2-7 and V is TRBV4-2, with D possibly TRBD2 on 5 matching bases. CDR3 protein: CASSQESGLAYEQYF. The CDR3 nucleotides are TGTGCCAGCAGCCAAGAAAGCGGCTTAGCCTACGAGCAGTACTTC.